The entry below describes one T cell receptor beta chain. The data belong to a study of blood T cell repertoires in COVID-19. Across the study: COVID-19 samples from acute and convalescent phases originated in the United States, Italy and Spain.

Assay: immunoSEQ multiplex PCR; the TCRdb copy retains only in-frame clones and omits some. Among about 46,000 clones listed, about 87% were seen once. This TCR was recovered from a human donor in a cohort sampled during active COVID-19. The sequencing sample was made of peripheral blood.

CDR3 nucleotides: TGTGCCAGCAGTTTAGGGGGGAGCTCCTATAATTCACCCCTCCACTTT. Translating it yields CASSLGGSSYNSPLHF. V and J are TRBV27 and TRBJ1-6; maybe TRBD1 (5 bases). Trimming took 2 bases from V and 0 from J, leaving 8 bases between them. This CDR3 region has 16 residues. CDR1 MNHEY and CDR2 SMNVEV come from the germline V gene (reference sequence).